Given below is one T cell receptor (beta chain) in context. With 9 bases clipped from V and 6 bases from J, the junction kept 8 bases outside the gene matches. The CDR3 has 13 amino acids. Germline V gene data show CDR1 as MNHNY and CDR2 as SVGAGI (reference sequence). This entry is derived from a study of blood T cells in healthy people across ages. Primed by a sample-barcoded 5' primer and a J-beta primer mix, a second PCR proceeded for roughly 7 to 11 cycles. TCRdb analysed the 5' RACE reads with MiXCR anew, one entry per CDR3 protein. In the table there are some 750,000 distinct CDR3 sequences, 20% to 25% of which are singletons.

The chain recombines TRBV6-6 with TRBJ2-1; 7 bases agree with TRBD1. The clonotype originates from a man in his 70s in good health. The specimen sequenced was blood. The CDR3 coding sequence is TGTGCCAGTTCGACAGGGCGGTTCAATGAGCAGTTCTTC. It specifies CASSTGRFNEQFF.